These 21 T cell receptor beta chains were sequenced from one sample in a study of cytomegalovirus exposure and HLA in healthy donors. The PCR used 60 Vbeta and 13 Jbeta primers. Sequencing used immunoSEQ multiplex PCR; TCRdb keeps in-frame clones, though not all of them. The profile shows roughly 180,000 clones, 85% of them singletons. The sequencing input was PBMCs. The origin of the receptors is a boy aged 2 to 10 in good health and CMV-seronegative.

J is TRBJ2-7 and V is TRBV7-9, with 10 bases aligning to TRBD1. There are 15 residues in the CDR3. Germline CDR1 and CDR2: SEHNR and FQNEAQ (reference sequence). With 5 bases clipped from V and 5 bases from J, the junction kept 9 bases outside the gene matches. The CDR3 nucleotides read TGTGCCAGCAGCCAGGGGACAGGGGAAACGGACGAGCAGTACTTC. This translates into CASSQGTGETDEQYF.

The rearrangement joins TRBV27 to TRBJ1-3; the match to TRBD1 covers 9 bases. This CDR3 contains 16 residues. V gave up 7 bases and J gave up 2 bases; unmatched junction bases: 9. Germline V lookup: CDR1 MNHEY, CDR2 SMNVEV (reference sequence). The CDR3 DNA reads TGTGCCAGCAAGCGGCGACAGGGGGAGGCTGGAAACACCATATATTTT. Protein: CASKRRQGEAGNTIYF.

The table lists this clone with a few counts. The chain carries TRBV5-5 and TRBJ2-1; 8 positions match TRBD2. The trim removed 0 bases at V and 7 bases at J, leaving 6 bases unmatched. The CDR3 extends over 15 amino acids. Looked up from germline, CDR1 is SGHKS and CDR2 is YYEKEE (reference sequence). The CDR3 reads CASSLVAGGLNEQFF. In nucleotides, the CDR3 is TGTGCCAGCAGCTTGGTGGCGGGAGGTTTGAATGAGCAGTTCTTC.

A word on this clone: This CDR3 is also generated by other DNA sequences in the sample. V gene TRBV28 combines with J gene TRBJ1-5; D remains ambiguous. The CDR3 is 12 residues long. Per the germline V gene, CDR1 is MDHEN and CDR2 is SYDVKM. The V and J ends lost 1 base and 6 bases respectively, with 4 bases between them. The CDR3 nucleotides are TGTGCCAGCAGTTTATCGGTTCAGCCCCAGCATTTT. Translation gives CASSLSVQPQHF.

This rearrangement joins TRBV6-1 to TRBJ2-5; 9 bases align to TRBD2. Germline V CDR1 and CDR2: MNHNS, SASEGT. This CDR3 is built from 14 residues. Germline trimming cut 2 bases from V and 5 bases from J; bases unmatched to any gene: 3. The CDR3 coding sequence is TGTGCCAGCAGTGAATCGAGCGGGAGGGAGACCCAGTACTTC. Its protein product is CASSESSGRETQYF.

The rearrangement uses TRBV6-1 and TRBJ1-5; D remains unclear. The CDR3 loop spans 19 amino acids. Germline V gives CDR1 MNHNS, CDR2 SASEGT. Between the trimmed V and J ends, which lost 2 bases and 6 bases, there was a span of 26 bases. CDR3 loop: CASSELAFTLRPLTQPQHF. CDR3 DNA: TGTGCCAGCAGTGAATTGGCCTTCACTCTCAGGCCCCTAACTCAGCCCCAGCATTTT.

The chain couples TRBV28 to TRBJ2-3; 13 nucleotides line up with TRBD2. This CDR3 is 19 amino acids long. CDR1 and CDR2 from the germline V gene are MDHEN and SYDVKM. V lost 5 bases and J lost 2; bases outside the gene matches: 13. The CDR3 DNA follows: TGTGCCAGCAGTGGACGGACTAGCGGGAGTCCGACTCCCACAGATACGCAGTATTTT. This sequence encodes CASSGRTSGSPTPTDTQYF. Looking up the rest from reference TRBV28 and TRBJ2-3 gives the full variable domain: DVKVTQSSRYLVKRTGEKVFLECVQDMDHENMFWYRQDPGLGLRLIYFSYDVKMKEKGDIPEGYSVSREKKERFSLILESASTNQTSMYLCASSGRTSGSPTPTDTQYFGPGTRLTVL.

The CDR3 region is CSVEDRAFF. DNA of the CDR3: TGCAGCGTTGAAGATCGTGCTTTCTTT. The chain employs TRBV29-1 and TRBJ1-1; no clear D. The CDR3 has 9 residues. V shed 0 bases and J shed 11 bases, with 4 bases lying between them. Germline V gives CDR1 SQVTM, CDR2 ANQGSEA.

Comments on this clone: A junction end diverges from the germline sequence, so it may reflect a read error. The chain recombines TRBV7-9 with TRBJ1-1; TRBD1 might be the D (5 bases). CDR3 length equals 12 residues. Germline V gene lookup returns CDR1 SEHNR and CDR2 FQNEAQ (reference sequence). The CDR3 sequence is CSSSQTAVEAFF. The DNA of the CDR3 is TGTTCCAGCAGCCAGACAGCAGTTGAAGCTTTCTTT.

The CDR3 nucleotides are TGTGCCAGCAGTTCTCGGGACAGGGCTAGCTCCTACAATGAGCAGTTCTTC. This sequence encodes CASSSRDRASSYNEQFF. This sequence joins TRBV27 and TRBJ2-1, with 9 bases matching TRBD1. J lost 0 bases, V lost 4 bases, and 7 bases had no gene match. The CDR3 is made up of 17 amino acids. CDR1 MNHEY and CDR2 SMNVEV come from the germline V gene (reference sequence).

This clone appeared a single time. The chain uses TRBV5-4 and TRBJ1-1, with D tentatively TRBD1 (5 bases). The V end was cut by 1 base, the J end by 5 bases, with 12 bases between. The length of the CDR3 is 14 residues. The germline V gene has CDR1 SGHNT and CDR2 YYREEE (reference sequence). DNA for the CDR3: TGTGCCAGCAGCTTGCCGGGGGTGGGGACTGAAGCTTTCTTT. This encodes CASSLPGVGTEAFF.

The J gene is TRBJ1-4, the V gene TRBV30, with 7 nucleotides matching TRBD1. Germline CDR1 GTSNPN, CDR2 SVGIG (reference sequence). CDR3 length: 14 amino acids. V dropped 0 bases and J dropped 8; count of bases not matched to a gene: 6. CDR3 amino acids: CAWSVKGAREKLFF. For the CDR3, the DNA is TGTGCCTGGAGTGTAAAGGGGGCTCGAGAAAAACTGTTTTTT.

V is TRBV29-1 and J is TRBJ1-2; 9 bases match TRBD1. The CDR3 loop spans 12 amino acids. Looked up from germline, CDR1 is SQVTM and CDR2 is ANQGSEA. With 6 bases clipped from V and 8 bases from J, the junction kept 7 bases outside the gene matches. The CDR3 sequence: CSVAGTGNGYTF. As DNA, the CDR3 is TGCAGCGTCGCCGGGACAGGGAACGGCTACACCTTC.

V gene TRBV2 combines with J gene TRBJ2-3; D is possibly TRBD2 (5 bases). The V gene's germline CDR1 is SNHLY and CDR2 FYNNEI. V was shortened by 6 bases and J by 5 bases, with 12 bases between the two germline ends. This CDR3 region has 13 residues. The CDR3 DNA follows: TGTGCCAGCAGCCGGGATAATGAAGATACGCAGTATTTT. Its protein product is CASSRDNEDTQYF.

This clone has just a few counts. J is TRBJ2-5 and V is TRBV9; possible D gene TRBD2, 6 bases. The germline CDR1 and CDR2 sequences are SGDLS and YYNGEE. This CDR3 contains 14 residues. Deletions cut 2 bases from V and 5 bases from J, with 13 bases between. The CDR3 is CASSVGGVGETQYF. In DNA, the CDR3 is TGTGCCAGCAGCGTCGGAGGGGTGGGGGAGACCCAGTACTTC.

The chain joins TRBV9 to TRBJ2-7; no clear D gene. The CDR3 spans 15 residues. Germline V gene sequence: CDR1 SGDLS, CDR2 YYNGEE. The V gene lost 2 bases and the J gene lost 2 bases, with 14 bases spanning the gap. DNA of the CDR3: TGTGCCAGCAGCGTTGACTTAAACGAACCCTACGAGCAGTACTTC. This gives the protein CASSVDLNEPYEQYF.

The CDR3 region has the DNA TGTGCCAGCAGTGACCTAACCAATTCACCCCTCCACTTT. Translation gives CASSDLTNSPLHF. The chain carries TRBV2 and TRBJ1-6; D uncertain. V lost 3 bases and J lost 7, with 7 bases in between. The germline V gene has CDR1 SNHLY and CDR2 FYNNEI. This CDR3 is built from 13 residues.

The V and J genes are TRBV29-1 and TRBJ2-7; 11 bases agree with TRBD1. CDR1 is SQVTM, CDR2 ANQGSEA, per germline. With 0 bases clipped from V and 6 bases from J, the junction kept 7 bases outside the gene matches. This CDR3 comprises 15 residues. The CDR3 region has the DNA TGCAGCGTTGAAGAGGGACAGGGGGTTATCGTCGAGCAGTACTTC. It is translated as CSVEEGQGVIVEQYF.

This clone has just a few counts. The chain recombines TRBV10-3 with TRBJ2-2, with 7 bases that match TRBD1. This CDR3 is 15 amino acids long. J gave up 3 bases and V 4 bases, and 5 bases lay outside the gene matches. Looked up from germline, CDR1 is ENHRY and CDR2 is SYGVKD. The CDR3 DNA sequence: TGTGCCATCAGTGGCGACAGGGACGACACCGGGGAGCTGTTTTTT. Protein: CAISGDRDDTGELFF.

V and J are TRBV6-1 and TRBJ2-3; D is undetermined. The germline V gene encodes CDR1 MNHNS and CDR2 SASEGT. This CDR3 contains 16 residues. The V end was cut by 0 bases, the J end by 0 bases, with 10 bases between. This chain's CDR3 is CASSEAQLSSTDTQYF. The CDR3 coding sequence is TGTGCCAGCAGTGAAGCGCAGTTGTCTAGCACAGATACGCAGTATTTT.

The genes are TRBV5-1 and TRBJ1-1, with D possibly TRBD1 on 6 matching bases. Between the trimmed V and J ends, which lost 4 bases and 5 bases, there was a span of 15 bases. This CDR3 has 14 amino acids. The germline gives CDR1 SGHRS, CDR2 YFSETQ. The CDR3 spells CASSSTGWRTEAFF. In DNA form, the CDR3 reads TGCGCCAGCAGCAGTACAGGGTGGCGGACTGAAGCTTTCTTT.